Reported below is one T cell receptor (beta chain). The record originates from a study of T cell clonotyping in hematopoietic cell transplantation. Germline V gene lookup returns CDR1 LGHNA and CDR2 YSLEER. The CDR3 loop spans 16 amino acids. Trimming cost V 4 bases and J 4 bases; bases outside gene matches: 10. The repertoire was sequenced with immunoSEQ multiplex PCR; TCRdb's copy has only in-frame clones and lacks some. Of fewer than 2,000 clones listed, about 90% are singletons. This TCR came from a young adult male patient who had an allogeneic stem cell transplant from a related donor, so the T cells may come from the graft donor. Some clones in this sample may be carry-over from other donors' samples. Material: PBMCs, obtained at the time of graft-versus-host disease after allogeneic stem cell transplant. The chain links TRBV4-3 to TRBJ2-1; 7 bases fit TRBD2. This chain's CDR3 is CASSPGLLGVYNEQFF. The CDR3 DNA is TGCGCCAGCAGCCCGGGACTACTCGGCGTTTACAATGAGCAGTTCTTC.